Listed here are 21 T cell receptor beta chains from one sample, sequenced in a study of T cell responses to AZD1222 COVID-19 vaccine (dated by TCRdb to the early 2020s). What this sample's time point label stands for: baseline before first vaccination. Library preparation used the immunoSEQ multiplex PCR assay. TCRdb holds this immuneACCESS table with in-frame rearrangements only. Some clones are missing; in checked studies, unresolved V genes explain under half, and the rest has no known cause. This sample is represented by 60,000 to 100,000 clones; around 87% of them were singletons. The ten largest clones capture 24% of the sample. The input for sequencing was peripheral blood, taken on day 0 of AZD1222 vaccination. These receptor sequences come from an adult in good health.

The chain uses TRBV28 and TRBJ2-7; D perhaps matches TRBD1 (5 bases). The CDR3 extends over 15 amino acids. CDR1 is MDHEN and CDR2 is SYDVKM in the germline V gene. V gave up 4 bases and J gave up 2 bases, with 15 bases separating them. The CDR3 sequence: CASSSQGSATYEQYF. DNA for the CDR3: TGTGCCAGCAGTTCGCAGGGTTCCGCAACCTACGAGCAGTACTTC.

This clone has only a few counts. The chain carries TRBV7-3 and TRBJ2-2; TRBD2 might be the D (5 bases). Germline CDR1 SGHTA, CDR2 FQGTGA. V dropped 0 bases and J dropped 8 bases, with 7 bases sitting between them. The CDR3 consists of 13 residues. CDR3 bases: TGTGCCAGCAGCTTAACGACTACGGGGGAGCTGTTTTTT. Residues: CASSLTTTGELFF.

The CDR3 bases are TGTGCCAGTAGTCCTGGGGGGGGCGCGGGCGAAAAACTGTTTTTT. Encoded protein: CASSPGGGAGEKLFF. The chain recombines TRBV19 with TRBJ1-4; possibly TRBD1 for D (6 bases). The CDR3 sequence is 15 residues long. Germline V gives CDR1 LNHDA, CDR2 SQIVND (reference sequence). V lost 5 bases, J lost 8 bases, and 18 bases lay in between.

In this sample, this clone turned up a few times. J is TRBJ1-2 and V is TRBV30; D unclear. V lost 7 bases and J 7 bases, leaving 19 bases between the germline ends. This CDR3 contains 13 residues. The germline V gene has CDR1 GTSNPN and CDR2 SVGIG (reference sequence). In nucleotides, the CDR3 is TGTGCCTTGACGTCGGCGGACCCAGGTGGCTACACCTTC. Residues: CALTSADPGGYTF.

The chain is built from TRBV19 and TRBJ2-5; TRBD2 matches at 9 bases. The ends lost 4 bases at V and 5 bases at J; junction bases unmatched: 5. This CDR3 spans 14 amino acids. In germline, CDR1 is LNHDA, CDR2 SQIVND (reference sequence). The CDR3 protein is CASSTGLASETQYF. The CDR3 nucleotides are TGTGCCAGTAGTACGGGACTAGCATCGGAGACCCAGTACTTC.

This clone came up a few times. The J gene is TRBJ2-2, the V gene TRBV2; D is possibly TRBD1 (5 bases). Trimming took off 2 bases at V and 4 bases at J, with 8 bases between the two ends. The CDR3 totals 14 residues. In germline, CDR1 is SNHLY, CDR2 FYNNEI. The CDR3 loop reads CASSEQGITGELFF. CDR3 DNA sequence: TGTGCCAGCAGTGAACAGGGTATCACCGGGGAGCTGTTTTTT.

This chain uses TRBV19 with TRBJ1-1; 7 bases align to TRBD1. CDR1 LNHDA and CDR2 SQIVND come from the germline V gene (reference sequence). The CDR3 is 16 amino acids. J lost 1 base, V lost 1 base, and 6 bases had no gene match. The CDR3 nucleotides are TGTGCCAGTAGTATAGGGGCAGGGGGTGCGAACACTGAAGCTTTCTTT. This sequence encodes CASSIGAGGANTEAFF.

The genes are TRBV2 and TRBJ1-6; 7 bases fit TRBD1. Trimming removed 8 bases from V and 5 bases from J; junction bases left unmatched: 12. Germline V gene data show CDR1 as SNHLY and CDR2 as FYNNEI. The CDR3 has 16 residues. The CDR3 region has the DNA TGTGCCAGCCGTTTACAGGGGTTGGTCGATAATTCACCCCTCCACTTT. It codes for CASRLQGLVDNSPLHF.

This clone came up a few times. The chain joins TRBV5-8 to TRBJ1-5; the match to TRBD1 covers 10 bases. Trimming cost V 4 bases and J 6 bases; bases outside gene matches: 7. This CDR3 contains 15 residues. CDR1 SGHTS and CDR2 YDEGEE come from the germline V gene. The CDR3 DNA sequence: TGTGCCAGCAGCCCAGGACAGGGGGGTACTCAGCCCCAGCATTTT. Its protein product is CASSPGQGGTQPQHF.

The J gene is TRBJ1-1, the V gene TRBV27; D call uncertain. Germline-derived CDR1 and CDR2 are MNHEY and SMNVEV (reference sequence). Trimming removed 4 bases at V and 4 bases at J, with 4 bases between. The CDR3 covers 11 residues. As DNA, the CDR3 is TGTGCCAGCAGTTGGGGCACTGAAGCTTTCTTT. Encoded protein: CASSWGTEAFF.

As to this clone: The sample holds other DNA sequences that translate to the same CDR3. The V and J genes are TRBV11-2 and TRBJ1-1; unclear D gene. This CDR3 spans 13 amino acids. Germline values: CDR1 SGHAT, CDR2 FQNNGV. V dropped 0 bases and J dropped 1 base, with 3 bases sitting between them. The CDR3: CASSLERNTEAFF. Here the CDR3 DNA reads TGTGCCAGCAGCTTAGAGAGGAACACTGAAGCTTTCTTT.

Worth noting for this clone: It is unclear where the CDR3 begins or ends on the DNA, so no DNA is shown, and the CDR3 is as TCRdb lists it. The chain couples TRBV12-3 or TRBV12-4 to TRBJ1-1; the table's D call, TRBD1, was not checked against the DNA. Ends included, the CDR3 has 12 residues. The CDR3 region is CASSFGPGEAFF.

The chain employs TRBV27 and TRBJ1-2; a weak D match, TRBD1 (6 bases). Germline V gene lookup returns CDR1 MNHEY and CDR2 SMNVEV (reference sequence). This CDR3 spans 15 amino acids. The V gene lost 6 bases and the J gene lost 5 bases, with 19 bases spanning the gap. CDR3 sequence: CASSPGGDKYYGYTF. CDR3 sequence (DNA): TGTGCCAGCAGCCCGGGCGGGGACAAGTATTATGGCTACACCTTC.

The chain combines TRBV5-1 with TRBJ2-1, with D possibly TRBD1 on 5 matching bases. Germline loops: CDR1 SGHRS, CDR2 YFSETQ. V lost 4 bases to trimming and J lost 9 bases, with 11 bases between them. This CDR3 has 12 amino acids. Written as DNA, the CDR3 is TGCGCCAGCAGCCCCCCAGGGCCTGAGCAGTTCTTC. This sequence encodes CASSPPGPEQFF.

The CDR3 DNA is TGTGCCAGCAGCCGGGCGGATAACTATGGCTACACCTTC. It translates to CASSRADNYGYTF. The gene calls are TRBV5-5 and TRBJ1-2; D is unresolved. The CDR3 length is 13 residues. Germline assignment: CDR1 SGHKS and CDR2 YYEKEE (reference sequence). The V end lost 4 bases, the J end lost 1 base, and 8 bases lay between the germline ends.

V and J are TRBV19 and TRBJ2-4; TRBD1 or TRBD2 may be the D gene (5 bases each). The CDR3 sequence is 13 residues long. In germline, CDR1 is LNHDA, CDR2 SQIVND (reference sequence). V was pared by 1 base and J by 7 bases, with 8 bases between. The CDR3 bases are TGTGCCAGTAGTATAGGGGGCGGGAACATTCAGTACTTC. Protein product: CASSIGGGNIQYF.

The chain combines TRBV6-7 with TRBJ1-1; D remains unclear. TRBV6-7 is classed as an ORF, of uncertain function. This CDR3 is built from 12 residues. V dropped 4 bases and J dropped 4 bases, with 7 bases sitting between them. The CDR3 loop reads CASSSKGTEAFF. In DNA, the CDR3 is TGTGCCAGCAGTTCCAAAGGCACTGAAGCTTTCTTT.

The chain links TRBV7-9 to TRBJ1-4; the match to TRBD1 covers 8 bases. This CDR3 region has 16 residues. Germline CDR1 SEHNR, CDR2 FQNEAQ (reference sequence). V gave up 3 bases and J gave up 8 bases; unmatched junction bases: 11. The CDR3 bases are TGTGCCAGCAGCTTGGGCCGACAGGGGTTAGGAGAAAAACTGTTTTTT. Its translation is CASSLGRQGLGEKLFF. The full variable domain, its missing parts supplied by reference TRBV7-9 and TRBJ1-4, is DTGVSQNPRHKITKRGQNVTFRCDPISEHNRLYWYRQTLGQGPEFLTYFQNEAQLEKSRLLSDRFSAERPKGSFSTLEIQRTEQGDSAMYLCASSLGRQGLGEKLFFGSGTQLSVL.

The chain is built from TRBV16 and TRBJ1-1; unclear D gene. V lost 0 bases and J lost 1, with 6 bases in between. This CDR3 is built from 14 residues. Germline V gives CDR1 KGHSY, CDR2 FQNENV. CDR3 nucleotides: TGTGCCAGCAGCCAATCGGCTACGAACACTGAAGCTTTCTTT. As protein: CASSQSATNTEAFF.

The chain has TRBV4-1 and TRBJ2-7; TRBD2 is a possible D gene (6 bases). The germline gives CDR1 MGHRA, CDR2 YSYEKL. V was shortened by 3 bases and J by 3 bases, with 30 bases between the two germline ends. The CDR3 has 20 amino acids. The CDR3 bases are TGCGCCAGCAGCCAGGGAAAGTTTCGGGGCGGGATAGAGGGCGACTACGAGCAGTACTTC. Amino acids: CASSQGKFRGGIEGDYEQYF.

This chain links TRBV7-9 with TRBJ2-5; TRBD2 aligns across 12 bases. CDR3 length equals 18 residues. Germline values: CDR1 SEHNR, CDR2 FQNEAQ (reference sequence). The V segment lost 5 bases and the J segment 13 bases; nucleotides outside the gene matches: 23. This chain's CDR3 is CASSGGTGIFGTSGPRYF. The CDR3 DNA reads as TGTGCCAGCAGCGGTGGGACAGGGATTTTCGGGACTAGCGGGCCCAGGTACTTC.